This T cell receptor (beta chain) originates from a study of blood T cells in healthy people across ages. On this clonotype itself: No antigen is known for it.

The V end was cut by 4 bases, the J end by 4 bases, with 7 bases between. From germline, CDR1 is DFQATT and CDR2 SNEGSKA (reference sequence). CDR3 length equals 12 residues. Next came a second PCR, run for about 7 to 12 cycles, which used a sample-barcoded 5' primer along with a J-beta primer mix. TCRdb called the 5' RACE reads again in MiXCR, with one record for every CDR3 protein. Of 550,000 to 700,000 distinct CDR3 sequences listed, roughly 29% are singletons. Study results and limitations: Both naive CD4+ cell counts and diversity were greater in long-lived donors than in aged donors.

The study recruited healthy Caucasian donors from Russia who were aged about 6 to 90. Material: blood. The chain couples TRBV20-1 to TRBJ2-2; no reliable D call. The origin of this receptor is a woman in her sixties or seventies in good health. The CDR3 protein is CSAIDPTGELFF. The CDR3 nucleotides read TGCAGTGCTATCGATCCCACCGGGGAGCTGTTTTTT.